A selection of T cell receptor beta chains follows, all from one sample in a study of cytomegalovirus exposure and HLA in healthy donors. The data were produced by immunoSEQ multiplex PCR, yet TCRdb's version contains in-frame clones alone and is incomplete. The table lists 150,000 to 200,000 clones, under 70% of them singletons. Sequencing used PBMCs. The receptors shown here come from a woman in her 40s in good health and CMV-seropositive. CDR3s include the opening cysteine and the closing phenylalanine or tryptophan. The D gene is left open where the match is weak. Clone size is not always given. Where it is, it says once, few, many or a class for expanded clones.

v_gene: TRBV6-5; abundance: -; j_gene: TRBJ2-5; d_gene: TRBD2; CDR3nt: TGTGCCAGCACCGACGGGGGGGAGACCCAGTACTTC; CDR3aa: CASTDGGETQYF
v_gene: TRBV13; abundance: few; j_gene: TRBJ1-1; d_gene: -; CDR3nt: TGTGCCAGCAGCCAAGGGGTAATTGGTGAAGCTTTCTTT; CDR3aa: CASSQGVIGEAFF
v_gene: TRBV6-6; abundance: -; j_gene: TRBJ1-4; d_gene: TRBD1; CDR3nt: TGTGCCAGCAGTGCGGGACAGGGTAATGAAAAACTGTTTTTT; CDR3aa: CASSAGQGNEKLFF
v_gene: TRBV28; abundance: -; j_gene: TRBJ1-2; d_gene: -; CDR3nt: TGTGCCAGCAGTTTAGTGGGGCATGGCTACACCTTC; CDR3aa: CASSLVGHGYTF
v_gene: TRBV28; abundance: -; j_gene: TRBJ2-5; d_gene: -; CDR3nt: TGTGCCAGCAGTTTGGGAGCGGACCTTCAAGAGACCCAGTACTTC; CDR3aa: CASSLGADLQETQYF
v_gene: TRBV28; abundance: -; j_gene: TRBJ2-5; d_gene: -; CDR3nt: TGTGCCAGCAGTTTAGTTACTAGCCAAGAGACCCAGTACTTC; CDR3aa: CASSLVTSQETQYF
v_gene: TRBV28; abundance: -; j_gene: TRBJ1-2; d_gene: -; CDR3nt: TGTGCCAGCAGTTCGGGGGAGGGGAACTATGGCTACACCTTC; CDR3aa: CASSSGEGNYGYTF
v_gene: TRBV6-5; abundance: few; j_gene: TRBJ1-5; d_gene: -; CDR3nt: TGTGCCAGCAGTTACTCGGCTCTAGGTACCAATCAGCCCCAGCATTTT; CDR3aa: CASSYSALGTNQPQHF
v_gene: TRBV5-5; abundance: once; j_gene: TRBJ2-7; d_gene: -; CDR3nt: TGTGCCAGCGGAGAGGTGAGCTCCTACGAGCAGTACTTC; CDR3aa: CASGEVSSYEQYF
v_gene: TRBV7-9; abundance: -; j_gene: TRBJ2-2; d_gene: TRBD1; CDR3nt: TGTGCCAGCAGCTTAAGGACAGGGGGCACCGGGGAGCTGTTTTTT; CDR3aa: CASSLRTGGTGELFF
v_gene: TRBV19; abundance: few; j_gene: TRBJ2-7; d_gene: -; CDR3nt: TGTGCCAGTAGTATAGGTGCCGGGACACCCTACGAGCAGTACTTC; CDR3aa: CASSIGAGTPYEQYF
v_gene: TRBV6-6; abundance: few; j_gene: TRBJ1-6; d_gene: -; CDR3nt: TGTGCCAGTCTCCTCGGCGAAGCGAACAATTCACCCCTCCACTTT; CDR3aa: CASLLGEANNSPLHF
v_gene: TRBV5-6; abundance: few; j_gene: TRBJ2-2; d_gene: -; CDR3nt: TGTGCCAGCACCCTCGGGCGGGGTCGGAACGGGGAGCTGTTTTTT; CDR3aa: CASTLGRGRNGELFF
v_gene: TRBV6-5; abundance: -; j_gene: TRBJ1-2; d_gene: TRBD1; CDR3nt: TGTGCCAGCACCTCTAGACAGGGACACGATGGCTACCCCTTC; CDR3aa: CASTSRQGHDGYPF
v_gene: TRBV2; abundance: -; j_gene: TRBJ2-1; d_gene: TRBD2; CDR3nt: TGTGCCAGCAGCGCCCATACCGGGACTAGCGGACGAAGCTCCTACAATGAGCAGTTCTTC; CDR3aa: CASSAHTGTSGRSSYNEQFF
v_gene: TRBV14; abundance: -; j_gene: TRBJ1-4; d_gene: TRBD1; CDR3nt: TGTGCCAGCAGTCGACAGGGGAGGGAAAAACTGTTTTTT; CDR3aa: CASSRQGREKLFF
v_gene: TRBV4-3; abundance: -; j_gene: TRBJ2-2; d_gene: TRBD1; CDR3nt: TGCGCCAGCAGCCACGACTCCCCCGGGGACAGAGTAGGCACCGGGGAGCTGTTTTTT; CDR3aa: CASSHDSPGDRVGTGELFF
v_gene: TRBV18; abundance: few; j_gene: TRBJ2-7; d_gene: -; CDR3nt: TGTGCCAGCTCACCCGGGCAATCCGACTACGAGCAGTACTTC; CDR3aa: CASSPGQSDYEQYF
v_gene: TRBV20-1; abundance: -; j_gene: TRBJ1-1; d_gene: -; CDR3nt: TGCAGTGCTCCTCAGCTGCAGGGAGCTTTCTTT; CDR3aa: CSAPQLQGAFF
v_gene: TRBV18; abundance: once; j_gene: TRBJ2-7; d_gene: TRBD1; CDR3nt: TGTGCCAGCTCACCACCGACAGGGCTCTACGAGCAGTACTTC; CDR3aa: CASSPPTGLYEQYF
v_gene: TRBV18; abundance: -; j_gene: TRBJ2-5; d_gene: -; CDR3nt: TGTGCCAGCTCACCAGATCGGTCAGAGACCCAGTACTTC; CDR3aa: CASSPDRSETQYF
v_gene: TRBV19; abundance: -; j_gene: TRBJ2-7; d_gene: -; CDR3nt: TGTGCCAGTAGTCAGGGGGGCTCTAGGGAGCAGTACTTC; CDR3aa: CASSQGGSREQYF
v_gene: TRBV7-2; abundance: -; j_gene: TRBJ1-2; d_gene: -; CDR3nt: TGTGCCAGCAGACGAGACGGATCCCTAGCTAACTATGGCTACACCTTC; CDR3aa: CASRRDGSLANYGYTF
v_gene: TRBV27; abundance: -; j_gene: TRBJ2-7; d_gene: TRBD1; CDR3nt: TGTGCCAGCAGTTCCAGGACAGGGGACTACGAGCAGTACTTC; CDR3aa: CASSSRTGDYEQYF
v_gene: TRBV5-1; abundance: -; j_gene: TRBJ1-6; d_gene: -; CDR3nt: TGCGCCAGCAGCTTGGTAGCGGATTCACCCCTCCACTTT; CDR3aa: CASSLVADSPLHF
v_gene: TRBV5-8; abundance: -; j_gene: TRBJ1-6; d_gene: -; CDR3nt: TGTGCCAGCAGCCCAGGGTGGAATTCACCCCTCCACTTT; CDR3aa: CASSPGWNSPLHF
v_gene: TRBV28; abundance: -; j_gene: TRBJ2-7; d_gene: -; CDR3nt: TGTGCCAGCAGCCCAGGGAACGGGCGGGACTCCTACGAGCAGTACTTC; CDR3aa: CASSPGNGRDSYEQYF
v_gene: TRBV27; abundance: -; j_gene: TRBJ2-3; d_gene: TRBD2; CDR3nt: TGTGCCAGCAGCTCTCCAGCGGGGGGTTCGGAAGGCACAGATACGCAGTATTTT; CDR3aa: CASSSPAGGSEGTDTQYF
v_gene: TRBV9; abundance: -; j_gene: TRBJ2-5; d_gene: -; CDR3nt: TGTGCCAGCAGGGGCGGGGAGGAGACCCAGTACTTC; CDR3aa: CASRGGEETQYF
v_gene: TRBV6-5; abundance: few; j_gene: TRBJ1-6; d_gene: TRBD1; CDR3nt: TGTGCCAGCAGTTCCGGGACAGACAACTCACCCCTCCACTTT; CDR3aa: CASSSGTDNSPLHF
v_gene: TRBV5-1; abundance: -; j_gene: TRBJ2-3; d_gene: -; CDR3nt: TGCGCCAGCAGTCCGGGTCCTCTAACAGATACGCAGTATTTT; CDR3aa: CASSPGPLTDTQYF
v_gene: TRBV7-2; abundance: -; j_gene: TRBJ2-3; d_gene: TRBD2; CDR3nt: TGTGCCAGCAGCCCCTTGGGCGGGAGGGTGACGCAGTATTTT; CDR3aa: CASSPLGGRVTQYF
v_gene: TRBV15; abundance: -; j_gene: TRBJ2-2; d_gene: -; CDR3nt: TGTGCCACCAGCAGACCATCCCCGGGGAGGTGGAACACCGGGGAGCTGTTTTTT; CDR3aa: CATSRPSPGRWNTGELFF
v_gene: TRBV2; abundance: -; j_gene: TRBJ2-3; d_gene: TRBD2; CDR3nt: TGTGCCAGCAGTGAACGAGGACTAGCGGTCACAGATACGCAGTATTTT; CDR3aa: CASSERGLAVTDTQYF
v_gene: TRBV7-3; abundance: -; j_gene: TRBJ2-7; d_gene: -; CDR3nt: TGTGCCAGCAGCTCTAAGAGGGGGTTCGCCTACGAGCAGTACTTC; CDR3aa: CASSSKRGFAYEQYF
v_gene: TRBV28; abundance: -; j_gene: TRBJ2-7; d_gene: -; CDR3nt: TGTGCCAGCTCATCGTCGACAGTAGCCTACGAGCAGTACTTC; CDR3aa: CASSSSTVAYEQYF
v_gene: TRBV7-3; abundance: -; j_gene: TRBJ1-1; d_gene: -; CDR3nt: TGTGCCAGCAGCTTTGGGCCGAACACTGAAGCTTTCTTT; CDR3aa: CASSFGPNTEAFF
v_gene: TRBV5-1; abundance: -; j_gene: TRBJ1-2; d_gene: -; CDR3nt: TGCGCCAGCAGCCGCCTGACGGACTCAAGCTATGGCTACACCTTC; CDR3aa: CASSRLTDSSYGYTF
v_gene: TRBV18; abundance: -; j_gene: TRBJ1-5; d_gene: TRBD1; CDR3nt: TGTGCCAGCTCACCAGTACAGGGGTCAGGCGGTCAGCCCCAGCATTTT; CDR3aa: CASSPVQGSGGQPQHF
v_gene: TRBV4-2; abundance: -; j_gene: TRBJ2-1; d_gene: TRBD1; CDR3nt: TGTGCCAGCAGCCCGGCATCGGGACAGGACTACAATGAGCAGTTCTTC; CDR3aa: CASSPASGQDYNEQFF
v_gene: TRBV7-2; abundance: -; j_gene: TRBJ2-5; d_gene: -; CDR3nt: TGTGCCAGCAGCTTAGCACCGGGGGGCTTGGAGACCCAGTACTTC; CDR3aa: CASSLAPGGLETQYF
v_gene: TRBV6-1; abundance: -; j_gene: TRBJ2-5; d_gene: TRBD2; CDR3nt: TGTGCCAGCAGTGAAGATGGACTAGAAGAAGAGACCCAGTACTTC; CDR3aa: CASSEDGLEEETQYF